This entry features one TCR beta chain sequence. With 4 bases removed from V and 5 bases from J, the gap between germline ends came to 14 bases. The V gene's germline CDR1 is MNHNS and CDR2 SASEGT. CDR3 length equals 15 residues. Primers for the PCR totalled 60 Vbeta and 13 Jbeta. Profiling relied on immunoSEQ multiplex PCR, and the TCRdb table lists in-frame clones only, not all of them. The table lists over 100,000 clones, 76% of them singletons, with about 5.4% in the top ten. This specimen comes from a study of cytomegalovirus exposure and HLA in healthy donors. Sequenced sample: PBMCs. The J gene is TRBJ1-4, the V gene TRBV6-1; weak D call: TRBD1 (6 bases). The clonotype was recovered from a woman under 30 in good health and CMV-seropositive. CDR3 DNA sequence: TGTGCCAGCAGTGTTGGTAGGGGGGGGAATGAAAAACTGTTTTTT. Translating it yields CASSVGRGGNEKLFF.